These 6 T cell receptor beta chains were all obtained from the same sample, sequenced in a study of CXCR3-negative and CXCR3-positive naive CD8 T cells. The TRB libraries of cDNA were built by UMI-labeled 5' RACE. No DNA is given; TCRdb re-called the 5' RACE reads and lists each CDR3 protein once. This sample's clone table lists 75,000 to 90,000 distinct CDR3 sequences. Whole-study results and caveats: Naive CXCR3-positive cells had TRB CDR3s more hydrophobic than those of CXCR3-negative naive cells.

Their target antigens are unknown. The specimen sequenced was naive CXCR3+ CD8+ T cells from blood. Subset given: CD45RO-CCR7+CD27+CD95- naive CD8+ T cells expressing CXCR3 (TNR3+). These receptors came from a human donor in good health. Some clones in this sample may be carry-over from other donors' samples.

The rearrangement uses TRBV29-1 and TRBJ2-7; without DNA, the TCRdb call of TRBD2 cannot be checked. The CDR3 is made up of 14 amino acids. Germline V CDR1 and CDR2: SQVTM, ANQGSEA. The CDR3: CSVEAEGREYEQYF.

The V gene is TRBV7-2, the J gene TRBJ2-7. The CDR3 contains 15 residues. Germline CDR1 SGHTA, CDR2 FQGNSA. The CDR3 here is CASSLVEWGSYEQYF.

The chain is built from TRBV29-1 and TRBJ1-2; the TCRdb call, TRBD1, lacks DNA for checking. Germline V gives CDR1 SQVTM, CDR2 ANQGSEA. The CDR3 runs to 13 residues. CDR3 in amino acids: CSAKDDPGYGYTF. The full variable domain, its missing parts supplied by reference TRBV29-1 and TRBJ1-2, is SAVISQKPSRDICQRGTSLTIQCQVDSQVTMMFWYRQQPGQSLTLIATANQGSEATYESGFVIDKFPISRPNLTFSTLTVSNMSPEDSSIYLCSAKDDPGYGYTFGSGTRLTVV.

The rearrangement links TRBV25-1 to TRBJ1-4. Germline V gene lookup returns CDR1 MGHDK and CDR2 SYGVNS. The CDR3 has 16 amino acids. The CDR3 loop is CASSEWEGDYNEKLFF.

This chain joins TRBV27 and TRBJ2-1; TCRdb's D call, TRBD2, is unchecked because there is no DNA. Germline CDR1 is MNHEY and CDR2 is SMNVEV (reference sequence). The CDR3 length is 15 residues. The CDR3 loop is CASLERGGLYNEQFF.

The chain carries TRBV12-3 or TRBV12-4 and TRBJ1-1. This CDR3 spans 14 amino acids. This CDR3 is CASSSLRPNTEAFF.